The entry below describes one TCR beta chain. Per the original methods: How many nucleated cells were present was estimated from reference gene primer amplification. Generated by immunoSEQ multiplex PCR, the TCRdb table keeps only in-frame clones and is missing some. The V and J calls and the clone size are those of that table, but D and trimming were determined from the DNA. The sample includes some 110,000 clones, 82% of them seen just once. These data are taken from a study of blood T cell repertoires in COVID-19. Study overall: Samples of COVID-19 (acute and convalescent) were obtained from the United States, Italy and Spain. PBMCs, B-cell-depleted T cells, or T cells provided the cDNA or gDNA that made up the material.

Germline V lookup: CDR1 SGHRS, CDR2 YFSETQ. Between the trimmed V and J ends, which lost 5 bases and 6 bases, there was a span of 18 bases. This CDR3 spans 15 amino acids. Sequences were obtained from peripheral blood. The receptor's source is a woman in her seventies with acute or convalescent COVID-19. The gene calls are TRBV5-1 and TRBJ1-5; a weak D match, TRBD1 (5 bases). This CDR3 is CASSVEGARGQPQHF. In DNA, the CDR3 is TGCGCCAGCAGTGTCGAAGGGGCTCGTGGTCAGCCCCAGCATTTT.